The following is a T cell receptor beta chain sequence with its context. Its antigen is undetermined. The study profiled TCR beta VDJ and CDR3 using genomic DNA as template. TCRdb processed the reads anew with MiXCR; each CDR3 protein has one entry. The repertoire holds 100,000 to 150,000 distinct CDR3 sequences, with around two fifths as singletons. Germline V CDR1 and CDR2: SQVTM, ANQGSEA. The CDR3 spans 13 residues. V dropped 6 bases and J dropped 13; count of bases not matched to a gene: 17. The sample originates from a study of CD8+CD57+ T cells in acquired aplastic anemia. For the study at large: CD4+ and CD8+ cells, once sorted, gave DNA averaging approximately 3 ug. For CD4+ cells, healthy donors had an average of approximately 9.8 million reads.

General study points: There were 25 to 30 CD8+ CDR3 sequences that occurred in both patients and controls. Patients versus controls showed no significant CD8+ Simpson's diversity difference.

This chain connects TRBV29-1 to TRBJ1-1; 7 bases are shared with TRBD1. This clonotype was obtained from a human donor in good health, serving as a control. Sequenced sample: sorted CD4+, CD8+, or CD8+CD57+ T cells (not recorded which) from PBMCs. Here the CDR3 reads CSVTRGGQEIVFF. The CDR3, as DNA: TGCAGCGTGACCCGAGGAGGACAGGAGATCGTTTTCTTT.